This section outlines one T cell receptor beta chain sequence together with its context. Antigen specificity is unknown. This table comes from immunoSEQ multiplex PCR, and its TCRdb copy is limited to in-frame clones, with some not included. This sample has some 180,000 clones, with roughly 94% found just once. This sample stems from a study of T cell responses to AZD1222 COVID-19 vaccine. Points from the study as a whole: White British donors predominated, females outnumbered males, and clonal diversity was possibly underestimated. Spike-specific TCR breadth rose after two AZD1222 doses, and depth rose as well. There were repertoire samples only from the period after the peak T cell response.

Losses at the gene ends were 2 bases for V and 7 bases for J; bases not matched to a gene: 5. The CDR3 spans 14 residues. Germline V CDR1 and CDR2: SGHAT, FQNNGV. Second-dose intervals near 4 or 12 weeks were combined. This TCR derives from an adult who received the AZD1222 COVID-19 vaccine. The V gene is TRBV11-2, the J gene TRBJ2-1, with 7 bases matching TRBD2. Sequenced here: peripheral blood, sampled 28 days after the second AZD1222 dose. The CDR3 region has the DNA TGTGCCAGCAGCTTACGACTAGCCGTAAATGAGCAGTTCTTC. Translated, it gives CASSLRLAVNEQFF.